This T cell receptor (beta chain) was captured by sequencing in a study of blood T cell repertoires in COVID-19. With 3 bases clipped from V and 10 bases from J, the junction kept 8 bases outside the gene matches. The germline V gene has CDR1 LNHDA and CDR2 SQIVND (reference sequence). This CDR3 has 14 residues. No more than 2 weeks before study entry, exposed participants had met a case of COVID-19. Sequenced by immunoSEQ multiplex PCR; TCRdb stores in-frame clones only, minus some. The sample consists of around 270,000 clones, about 90% of them appearing once. The material sequenced was PBMCs or T cells enriched from blood (not recorded which). The gene calls are TRBV19 and TRBJ2-1, with 8 bases that match TRBD1. The origin of this receptor is a woman between 40 and 55 years old who had been exposed to COVID-19. The CDR3 DNA follows: TGTGCCAGTAGTATCAGGACAGGGAAAGGAGAGCAGTTCTTC. Protein: CASSIRTGKGEQFF.